This paragraph covers one T cell receptor (beta chain) sequence. The data derive from a study of blood T cell repertoires in COVID-19. Study overall: Spain, Italy and the United States supplied samples that represented acute and convalescent COVID-19. PBMCs, B-cell-depleted T cells, or T cells provided the cDNA or gDNA that made up the material.

Per the study methods: How many nucleated cells were present was estimated from reference gene primer amplification. Data came from immunoSEQ multiplex PCR; TCRdb stores just in-frame clones and leaves some out. V, J and clone size are those of that table, while D and trimming were read from the DNA. The repertoire consists of 300,000 to 400,000 clones, with over 75% occurring once and the leading ten covering approximately 1%. Germline-derived CDR1 and CDR2 are MGHDK and SYGVNS. V was trimmed by 1 base and J by 0 bases, leaving 10 bases between them. The CDR3 covers 16 residues. Cohorts were based on clinical histories the participants reported.

This chain joins TRBV25-1 and TRBJ1-3; D remains unclear. Source material: PBMCs or T cells enriched from blood (not recorded which). This TCR was sampled from a woman in her 30s with acute COVID-19. CDR3 protein: CASSEWTQSSGNTIYF. DNA of the CDR3: TGTGCCAGCAGTGAATGGACTCAAAGCTCTGGAAACACCATATATTTT.